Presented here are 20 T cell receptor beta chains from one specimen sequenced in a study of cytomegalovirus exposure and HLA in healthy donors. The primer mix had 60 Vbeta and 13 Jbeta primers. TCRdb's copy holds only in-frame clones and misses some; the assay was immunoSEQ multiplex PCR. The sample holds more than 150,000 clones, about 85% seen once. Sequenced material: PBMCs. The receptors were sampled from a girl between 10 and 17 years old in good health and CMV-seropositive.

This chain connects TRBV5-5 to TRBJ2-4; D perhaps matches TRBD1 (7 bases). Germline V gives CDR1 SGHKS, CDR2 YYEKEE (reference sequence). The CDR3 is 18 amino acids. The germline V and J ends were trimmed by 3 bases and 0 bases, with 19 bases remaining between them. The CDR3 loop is CASSYVLRGTAAKNIQYF. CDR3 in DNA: TGTGCCAGCAGCTATGTTCTTCGGGGGACAGCAGCCAAAAACATTCAGTACTTC. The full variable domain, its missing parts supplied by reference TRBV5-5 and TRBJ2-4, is DAGVTQSPTHLIKTRGQQVTLRCSPISGHKSVSWYQQVLGQGPQFIFQYYEKEERGRGNFPDRFSARQFPNYSSELNVNALLLGDSALYLCASSYVLRGTAAKNIQYFGAGTRLSVL.

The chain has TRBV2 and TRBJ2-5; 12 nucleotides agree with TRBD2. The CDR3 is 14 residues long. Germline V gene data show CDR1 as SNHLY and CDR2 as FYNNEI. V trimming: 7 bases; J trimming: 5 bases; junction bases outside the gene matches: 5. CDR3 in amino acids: CASTWTSGIETQYF. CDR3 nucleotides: TGTGCCAGCACTTGGACTAGCGGGATTGAGACCCAGTACTTC.

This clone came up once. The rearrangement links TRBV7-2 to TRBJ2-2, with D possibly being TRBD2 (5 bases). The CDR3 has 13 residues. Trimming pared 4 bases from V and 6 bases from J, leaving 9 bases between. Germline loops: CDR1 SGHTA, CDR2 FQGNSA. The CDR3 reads CASSWESAGELFF. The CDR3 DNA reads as TGTGCCAGCAGCTGGGAGAGCGCCGGGGAGCTGTTTTTT.

CDR3 loop: CASSEVEGGPNEQFF. The CDR3 coding sequence is TGTGCCAGCAGCGAGGTTGAGGGCGGGCCGAATGAGCAGTTCTTC. The V gene is TRBV7-9, the J gene TRBJ2-1; maybe TRBD2 (5 bases). Trimming shortened V by 5 bases and J by 7 bases, and 18 bases separated the two germline ends. Looked up from germline, CDR1 is SEHNR and CDR2 is FQNEAQ (reference sequence). CDR3 size: 15 residues.

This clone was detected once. CDR3 residues: CASSLEGVSNQPQHF. In DNA form, the CDR3 reads TGCGCCAGCAGCTTGGAGGGGGTTAGCAATCAGCCCCAGCATTTT. The J gene is TRBJ1-5, the V gene TRBV5-1, with TRBD1 as a possible D gene (6 bases). Deletions cut 0 bases from V and 0 bases from J, with 7 bases between. This CDR3 contains 15 residues. Germline V lookup: CDR1 SGHRS, CDR2 YFSETQ. The full variable domain, its missing parts supplied by reference TRBV5-1 and TRBJ1-5, is KAGVTQTPRYLIKTRGQQVTLSCSPISGHRSVSWYQQTPGQGLQFLFEYFSETQRNKGNFPGRFSGRQFSNSRSEMNVSTLELGDSALYLCASSLEGVSNQPQHFGDGTRLSIL.

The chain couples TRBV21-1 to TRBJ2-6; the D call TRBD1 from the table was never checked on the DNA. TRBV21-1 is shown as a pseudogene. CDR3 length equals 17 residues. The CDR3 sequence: CASTQGAGRPGANVLTF. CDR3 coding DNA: TGTGCCAGCACTCAGGGGGCTGGACGGCCTGGGGCCAACGTCCTGACTTTC.

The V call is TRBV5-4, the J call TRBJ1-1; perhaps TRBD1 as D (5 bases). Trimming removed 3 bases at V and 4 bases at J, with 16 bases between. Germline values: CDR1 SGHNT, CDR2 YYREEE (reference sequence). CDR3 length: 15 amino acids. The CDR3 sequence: CASSWGPRGGTEAFF. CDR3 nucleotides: TGTGCCAGCAGCTGGGGCCCTAGGGGAGGCACTGAAGCTTTCTTT.

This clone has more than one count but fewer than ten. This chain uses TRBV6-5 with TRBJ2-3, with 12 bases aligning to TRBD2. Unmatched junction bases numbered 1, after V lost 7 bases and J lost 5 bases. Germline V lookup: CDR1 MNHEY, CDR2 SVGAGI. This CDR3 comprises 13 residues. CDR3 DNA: TGTGCCAGCAAACTAGCGGGAGGAGATACGCAGTATTTT. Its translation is CASKLAGGDTQYF.

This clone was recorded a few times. The CDR3 loop is CASRSTRRVAHNEKLFF. CDR3 coding DNA: TGCGCCAGCAGGTCGACCCGGAGGGTCGCCCATAATGAAAAACTGTTTTTT. V usage is TRBV4-1 and J usage is TRBJ1-4; no definite D call. Germline V gene lookup returns CDR1 MGHRA and CDR2 YSYEKL. The CDR3 has 17 residues. The V end lost 6 bases, the J end lost 4 bases, and 21 bases lay between the germline ends.

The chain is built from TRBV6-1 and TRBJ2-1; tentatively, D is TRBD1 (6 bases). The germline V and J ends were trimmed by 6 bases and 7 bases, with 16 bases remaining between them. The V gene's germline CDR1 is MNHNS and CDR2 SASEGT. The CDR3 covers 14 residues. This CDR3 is CASRDRLPPNEQFF. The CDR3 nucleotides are TGTGCCAGCAGGGACAGACTGCCCCCAAATGAGCAGTTCTTC.

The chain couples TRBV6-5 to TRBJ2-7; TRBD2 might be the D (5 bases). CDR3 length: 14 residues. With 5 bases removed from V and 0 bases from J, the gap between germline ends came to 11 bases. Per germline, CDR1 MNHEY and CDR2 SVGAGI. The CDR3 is CASSLSVLSYEQYF. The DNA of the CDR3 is TGTGCCAGCAGTCTTAGCGTCCTCTCCTACGAGCAGTACTTC.

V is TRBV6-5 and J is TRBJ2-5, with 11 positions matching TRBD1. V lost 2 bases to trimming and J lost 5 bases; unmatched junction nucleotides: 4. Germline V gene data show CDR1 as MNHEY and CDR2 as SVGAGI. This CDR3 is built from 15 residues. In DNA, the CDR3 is TGTGCCAGCAGTTACAGGACAGGGGGCTTCGAGACCCAGTACTTC. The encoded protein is CASSYRTGGFETQYF.

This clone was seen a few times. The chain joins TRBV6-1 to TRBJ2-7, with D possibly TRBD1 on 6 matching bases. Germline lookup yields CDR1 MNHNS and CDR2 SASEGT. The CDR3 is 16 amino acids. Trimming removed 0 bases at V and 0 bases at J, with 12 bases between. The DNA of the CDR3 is TGTGCCAGCAGTGAAGCTAGGGACACGTTCTCCTACGAGCAGTACTTC. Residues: CASSEARDTFSYEQYF.

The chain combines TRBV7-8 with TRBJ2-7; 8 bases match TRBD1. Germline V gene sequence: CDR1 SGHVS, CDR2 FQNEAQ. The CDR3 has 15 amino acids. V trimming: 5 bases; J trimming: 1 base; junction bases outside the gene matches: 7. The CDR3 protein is CASSPKGTGSYEQYF. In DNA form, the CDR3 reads TGTGCCAGCAGCCCCAAGGGGACAGGATCCTACGAGCAGTACTTC.

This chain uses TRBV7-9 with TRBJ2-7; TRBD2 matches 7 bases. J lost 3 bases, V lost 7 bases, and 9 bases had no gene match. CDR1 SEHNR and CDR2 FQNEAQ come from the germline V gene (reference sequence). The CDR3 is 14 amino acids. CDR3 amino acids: CASTMGGTIYEQYF. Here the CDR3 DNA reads TGTGCCAGCACCATGGGGGGGACTATCTACGAGCAGTACTTC. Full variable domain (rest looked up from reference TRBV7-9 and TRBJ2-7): DTGVSQNPRHKITKRGQNVTFRCDPISEHNRLYWYRQTLGQGPEFLTYFQNEAQLEKSRLLSDRFSAERPKGSFSTLEIQRTEQGDSAMYLCASTMGGTIYEQYFGPGTRLTVT.

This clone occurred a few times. The CDR3 coding sequence is TGTGCCAGCAGCTTAGAGGACAGTTATAATTCACCCCTCCACTTT. Translated, it gives CASSLEDSYNSPLHF. The chain has TRBV11-2 and TRBJ1-6, with TRBD1 as a possible D gene (6 bases). V was shortened by 0 bases and J by 4 bases, with 7 bases between the two germline ends. CDR3 length: 15 residues. Germline CDR1 reads SGHAT; CDR2 reads FQNNGV.

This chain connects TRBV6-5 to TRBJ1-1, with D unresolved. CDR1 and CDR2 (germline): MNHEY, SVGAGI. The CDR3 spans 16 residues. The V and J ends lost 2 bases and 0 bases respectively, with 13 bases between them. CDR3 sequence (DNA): TGTGCCAGCAGTTACGAGGGATTTGGGGTGAACACTGAAGCTTTCTTT. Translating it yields CASSYEGFGVNTEAFF.

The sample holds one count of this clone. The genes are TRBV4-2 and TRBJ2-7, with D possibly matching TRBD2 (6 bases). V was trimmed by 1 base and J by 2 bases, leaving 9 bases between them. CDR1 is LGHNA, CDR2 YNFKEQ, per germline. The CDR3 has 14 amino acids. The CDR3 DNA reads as TGTGCCAGCAGCCAAGTCGGGACTGCCTACGAGCAGTACTTC. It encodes CASSQVGTAYEQYF.

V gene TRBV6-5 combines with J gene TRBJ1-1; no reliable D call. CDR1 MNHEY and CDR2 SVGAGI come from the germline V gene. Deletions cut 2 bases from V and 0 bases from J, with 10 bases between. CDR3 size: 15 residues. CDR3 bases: TGTGCCAGCAGTTACGGTGGGCCCCTGAACACTGAAGCTTTCTTT. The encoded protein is CASSYGGPLNTEAFF.

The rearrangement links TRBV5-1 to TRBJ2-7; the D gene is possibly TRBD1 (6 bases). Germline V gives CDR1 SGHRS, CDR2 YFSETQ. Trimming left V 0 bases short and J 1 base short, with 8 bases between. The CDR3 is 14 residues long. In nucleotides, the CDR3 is TGCGCCAGCAGCTTGGCGGGACAATCCTACGAGCAGTACTTC. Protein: CASSLAGQSYEQYF.